The entry below gives a single TCR beta chain sequence along with its context. This receptor's antigen is unknown. No clone much larger than this one lies a single base away; base qualities are absent. The cohort consisted of hundreds of healthy bone marrow donors. At the time of sampling, every cohort member was nominally healthy, though immune exposures that went unrecorded were likely present. The donor was CMV seronegative and was included in the group of over 300 seronegative cohort members. Each donor provided a peripheral blood sample, and peripheral blood mononuclear cells were used for TCR beta sequencing. Genomic DNA was extracted from the blood cell samples with the Qiagen DNeasy Blood Extraction Kit. The V end loses 5 bases and the J end loses 1 base, and a stretch of 12 bases separates them. CDR1 and CDR2, looked up from the germline V gene (reference sequence), are MNHNY and SVGAGI. The CDR3 spans 14 residues, from the cysteine through the phenylalanine. Left in the record is the CDR3 DNA by itself, 42 bases read in frame from the first base.

This sample stems from a study of cytomegalovirus exposure and HLA in healthy donors (dated by TCRdb to about 2017). At the level of the whole study: An earlier analysis of 587 of the donors reported 250 to 350 Gb of sequence data and around 100 million unique TCR beta sequences obtained from 180 million or so T cells. Approximately 310 gigabases of sequencing data and tens of millions of unique TCR sequences were included in an early release covering roughly 700 HLA-typed donors. The genetic ancestry cluster associated with self-reported Caucasian donors included about 84% of the roughly 400 genotyped donors. The aim of the study was to test whether cataloging public T cell receptors could identify signatures of past pathogen exposure. The study profiled the T cell repertoires of fewer than 850 subjects by immunosequencing and related them to cytomegalovirus serostatus. A separate validation cohort of roughly 130 different subjects was used in addition to the roughly 700-subject first cohort. High-throughput TCR immunosequencing, statistical association of individual TCRs with disease status, and machine learning were combined to predict cytomegalovirus infection status. A later analysis re-analyzed previously published TCR beta repertoires from roughly 600 donors and added high-resolution HLA genotyping to study TCR occurrence patterns. Rather than using new phenotypic data, the later analysis identified candidate immune exposures from TCR beta sequences and from how often those sequences occurred across donors. An earlier analysis of about 600 of the donors used high-throughput TCR beta sequencing to judge whether each TCR beta V gene segment behaved as functional or pseudogenic. Donor age, sex, ethnicity and CMV serostatus were compiled together with the repertoire data. In a later genetic analysis, genome-wide SNP genotypes for about three fifths of the roughly 670 donors were used, and that subset was treated as a discovery cohort. Every discovery cohort repertoire had been produced on one sequencing platform. Both class I and class II loci were covered by HLA typing, at four-digit resolution. Typing coverage differed by locus: A, B, C, DRB1 and DQB1 were typed in roughly 629-630 donors, DQA1 in 522, DPA1 in approximately 610, and DPB1 in 450 to 480. Roughly 5 DR-DQ haplotypes were treated as single units for association and clustering because of strong linkage in the cohort. Among 350 to 400 genotyped donors of the cohort, an average of approximately 240,000 unique TCR beta nucleotide sequences were sequenced per donor, around 20% of them non-productive. The paper's findings and limits, for the study overall: Most TCR sequences were seen in very few donors, while some public TCRs were found in many individuals. Because counts were too low, 15 to 20 rarely observed V segments, including chromosome 9 orphons, were left out of the earlier analysis of some 600 of the donors. In both the original and validation cohorts, the classifier was reported to diagnose cytomegalovirus status with high specificity and sensitivity. The cohort was sequenced for TCR beta chains only, and without alpha or paired-chain data the features that could be detected were limited. An association between a missense DCLRE1C variant and V-gene and J-gene trimming of TCR beta chains was found in a later genetic analysis and replicated in an independent cohort. Because HLA typing was unavailable for some donors at each locus, only the typed subset was used in association tests. In an earlier analysis of more than 450 of the donors, most TCR beta V segments were observed in productive rearrangements about 87% or about 30% of the time, broadly matching IMGT annotations. The only immune exposure information available for the cohort was CMV serostatus. Linkage disequilibrium might explain the correlated functional status among segregating V segments, but an unknown experimental factor could not be excluded. Some IMGT-functional V segments, including TRBV6-2 and TRBV6-3, could not be told apart with the 87-base-pair reads, so those segments were excluded. Assigning TCR associations to individual alleles was difficult when HLA alleles, especially DR and DQ, strongly co-occurred. In a later analysis, HLA-associated TCR beta chains were found to be more clonally expanded and to have lower generation probabilities than equally common non-associated chains. A later analysis found that TCR association rates varied across HLA loci, with DRB1 alleles showing the most associated TCRs and HLA-C alleles the fewest. A further reported finding was that TCR beta sequences accurately predicted the HLA-A and HLA-B alleles for most subjects in the first cohort. According to a later genetic analysis, donors in an Asian-associated ancestry cluster had fewer N-insertions in productive TCRs than the roughly 660-donor mean. A cluster of highly shared sequence variants was judged likely to represent a technical artifact of the sequencing pipeline. The study listed 164 TCR beta chains as associated with cytomegalovirus. In a later analysis, most CMV-associated TCR beta chains were found to appear HLA-restricted, with HLA associations seemingly driven largely by CMV exposure. The presence/absence analyses assumed that sequencing depth was roughly uniform across donors, and that assumption may not be true. Three of the identified cytomegalovirus-associated TCR beta chains were confirmed in vitro to be specific for cytomegalovirus antigens. A later analysis associated some 17,000 TCR beta sequences with specific HLA alleles at a false discovery rate of 0.05. According to the authors, the approach could potentially be generalized to other disease states and immunological phenotypes. Several of the top co-occurrence clusters appeared to be linked to parvovirus B19, influenza, CMV and Epstein-Barr virus, according to a later analysis.

The library was obtained by the immunoSEQ multiplex PCR assay. A mixture of 60 forward primers for TCR Vbeta segments and 13 reverse primers for TCR Jbeta segments was used in the multiplex PCR. The CDR3 region of rearranged TCR beta genes was amplified from genomic DNA with a multiplex PCR assay. The Illumina HiSeq System was used to sequence the amplified TCR beta libraries as 87-base-pair reads. The paper's processing steps were these. A later analysis tallied 75 million to 95 million unique TCR beta chains across the roughly 610 repertoires, and roughly 11 million of those chains were shared by two or more donors. To remove PCR and sequencing errors, raw reads were error-corrected and collapsed into unique sequences using a nearest-neighbor algorithm that merged closely related sequences. CDR3 sequences were aligned to IMGT reference sequences to assign V, D and J gene segments. Each retained sequence needed at least a six-nucleotide match to both a V gene segment and a J gene segment. A rearrangement was called productive if the CDR3 had no stop codons and remained in frame with V and J, and every other rearrangement was called non-productive. CDR3 was defined by IMGT convention, running from the second conserved V-encoded cysteine to the conserved J-encoded phenylalanine. Sequences without an unambiguous match to a single V gene segment were excluded from the earlier analysis of 450 to 650 of the donors. In an earlier analysis of a few hundred of the donors, V segments were called functional above 56.7% productive rearrangements and were called segregating when the between-donor standard deviation exceeded 5%. A statistical classification framework was developed to diagnose cytomegalovirus status using the catalog of TCR beta chain sequences. In a later analysis, TCR nucleotide sequences were compared against IMGT/GENE-DB human TR gene sequences so that V and J genes could be assigned. The TCRdist pipeline was used in a later analysis to assign CDR3 sequences and most-parsimonious VDJ recombination scenarios. A later analysis defined each TCR beta chain by its CDR3 amino acid sequence plus V-gene family, and excluded reads lacking a unique V-gene family. To address suspected cross-contamination and a sequencing artifact, a later analysis removed around 600 highly shared, low-generation-probability nucleotide sequences. In a later analysis, a clonal expansion index for each public chain was calculated from normalized within-repertoire ranks of inferred template counts. In a later analysis, generation probabilities were computed with a VDJ recombination model fitted to out-of-frame rearrangements, and the resulting probabilities were checked against IGoR. In a later analysis, hypergeometric tests were used to score TCR-TCR, TCR-HLA and TCR-CMV co-occurrence, with a repertoire-size bias correction applied to TCR pairs. A later analysis estimated false discovery rates by permuting HLA or CMV assignments 20 times. In a later analysis, co-occurring TCRs were grouped using DBSCAN, and TCRdist sequence similarity was added for clustering within HLA-allele-positive subsets. Co-occurrence clustering excluded repertoires with fewer than 30,000 or more than 120,000 public chains, plus five with anomalous nucleotide sharing. Drawn from immuneACCESS, this table holds only the in-frame rearrangements with V and J called that TCRdb kept. Clones are partly lost; checked studies trace under half to an unresolved V gene and leave the rest unexplained. V, J and clone size are those of that table, while D and trimming were read from the DNA. The sample table shows more than 130,000 clones, and about 80% are seen once. The ten largest clones represent under 4.5% of the sample.

Sequencing input: PBMCs. The TCR originated in a man between 18 and 29 years old in good health and CMV-seronegative. The rearranged segments are TRBV6-6 and TRBJ2-7, and the D gene may be TRBD1, 5 bases matching. The sequenced DNA: TGTGCCAGCAGTGACAGTGGACCTTCCTACGAGCAGTACTTC. Translated, this is CASSDSGPSYEQYF.